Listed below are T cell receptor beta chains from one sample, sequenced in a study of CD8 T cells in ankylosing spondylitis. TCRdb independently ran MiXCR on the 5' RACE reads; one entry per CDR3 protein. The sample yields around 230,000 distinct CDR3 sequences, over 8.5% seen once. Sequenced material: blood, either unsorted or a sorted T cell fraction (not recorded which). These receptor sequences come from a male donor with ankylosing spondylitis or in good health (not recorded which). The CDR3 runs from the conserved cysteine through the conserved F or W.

cdr3_aa: CASSLSTGSANEQFF
j_call: TRBJ2-1
v_call: TRBV7-9

cdr3_aa: CASSLGTGAITNNEQFF
j_call: TRBJ2-1
v_call: TRBV5-1

cdr3_aa: CSARDLDLGGDYEQYF
j_call: TRBJ2-7
v_call: TRBV20-1

cdr3_aa: CASSGSGLAGVGEQFF
j_call: TRBJ2-1
v_call: TRBV7-2

cdr3_aa: CASSQDRGGRGTEAFF
j_call: TRBJ1-1
v_call: TRBV4-3

cdr3_aa: CASSSLVGDTQYF
j_call: TRBJ2-3
v_call: TRBV5-4

cdr3_aa: CASSLAGTGGLGYTF
j_call: TRBJ1-2
v_call: TRBV5-1

cdr3_aa: CSARDQRNAWGEQYF
j_call: TRBJ2-7
v_call: TRBV20-1

cdr3_aa: CASSRVIDRRPSIHEQYF
j_call: TRBJ2-7
v_call: TRBV18

cdr3_aa: CASSLRGRDDTQYF
j_call: TRBJ2-3
v_call: TRBV5-1

cdr3_aa: CASSSRQEAKNIQYF
j_call: TRBJ2-4
v_call: TRBV12-3/TRBV12-4

cdr3_aa: CSATGDRDYNEQFF
j_call: TRBJ2-1
v_call: TRBV20-1

cdr3_aa: CASIDRAYEQFF
j_call: TRBJ2-1
v_call: TRBV6-5

cdr3_aa: CASSLIPSGPTGELFF
j_call: TRBJ2-2
v_call: TRBV5-1

cdr3_aa: CSARDQTGRYSPLHF
j_call: TRBJ1-6
v_call: TRBV20-1

cdr3_aa: CASSQEVQGREKLFF
j_call: TRBJ1-4
v_call: TRBV4-1

cdr3_aa: CASRRSINNEQFF
j_call: TRBJ2-1
v_call: TRBV7-2

cdr3_aa: CSVVRAWPYNEQFF
j_call: TRBJ2-1
v_call: TRBV20-1

cdr3_aa: CASSRGGGTRTGANVLTF
j_call: TRBJ2-6
v_call: TRBV5-1

cdr3_aa: CATSKGEQPQHF
j_call: TRBJ1-5
v_call: TRBV15

cdr3_aa: CASSPLRGQRMNTEAFF
j_call: TRBJ1-1
v_call: TRBV18

cdr3_aa: CASHRGEETQYF
j_call: TRBJ2-5
v_call: TRBV5-4

cdr3_aa: CASTSPGVDTEAFF
j_call: TRBJ1-1
v_call: TRBV5-1

cdr3_aa: CSARALMTNTEAFF
j_call: TRBJ1-1
v_call: TRBV20-1

cdr3_aa: CASSPGTGKYYEQYF
j_call: TRBJ2-7
v_call: TRBV27

cdr3_aa: CASSLRTEAFF
j_call: TRBJ1-1
v_call: TRBV12-3/TRBV12-4

cdr3_aa: CASSLGTTVSNYGYTF
j_call: TRBJ1-2
v_call: TRBV5-6

cdr3_aa: CASSQRQGRTEAFF
j_call: TRBJ1-1
v_call: TRBV3-1

cdr3_aa: CASSYRRGLAGRTGELFF
j_call: TRBJ2-2
v_call: TRBV6-2/TRBV6-3

cdr3_aa: CALNMDGGPRGYGYTF
j_call: TRBJ1-2
v_call: TRBV30

cdr3_aa: CATQSTSGSANEQFF
j_call: TRBJ2-1
v_call: TRBV24-1

cdr3_aa: CASSVGSSLDEQYF
j_call: TRBJ2-7
v_call: TRBV9

cdr3_aa: CSAGKTNYGYTF
j_call: TRBJ1-2
v_call: TRBV20-1

cdr3_aa: CASSFGGAGNTEAFF
j_call: TRBJ1-1
v_call: TRBV7-9

cdr3_aa: CASSRTGRDTEAFF
j_call: TRBJ1-1
v_call: TRBV5-5

cdr3_aa: CASSQWSSTGETQYF
j_call: TRBJ2-5
v_call: TRBV7-9

cdr3_aa: CASSDAGSTEAFF
j_call: TRBJ1-1
v_call: TRBV12-3/TRBV12-4

cdr3_aa: CASSGTGTSVGEQFF
j_call: TRBJ2-1
v_call: TRBV5-1

cdr3_aa: CSVDLAEAPYEQYF
j_call: TRBJ2-7
v_call: TRBV29-1

cdr3_aa: CASSSAGAGGPLRTDTQYF
j_call: TRBJ2-3
v_call: TRBV5-6

cdr3_aa: CSARGQAVYGYTF
j_call: TRBJ1-2
v_call: TRBV20-1

cdr3_aa: CASSLVQGTSYEQYF
j_call: TRBJ2-7
v_call: TRBV5-1

cdr3_aa: CASILMDTQYF
j_call: TRBJ2-3
v_call: TRBV25-1

cdr3_aa: CASSRTSGANVLTF
j_call: TRBJ2-6
v_call: TRBV12-3/TRBV12-4

cdr3_aa: CASRDPGQGDYGYTF
j_call: TRBJ1-2
v_call: TRBV7-9

cdr3_aa: CASSLTGAGTEAFF
j_call: TRBJ1-1
v_call: TRBV12-3/TRBV12-4

cdr3_aa: CASSLGSAGEFF
j_call: TRBJ2-1
v_call: TRBV7-8

cdr3_aa: CASSAYPGTGLNTEAFF
j_call: TRBJ1-1
v_call: TRBV9

cdr3_aa: CAISTGRTEGTDTQYF
j_call: TRBJ2-3
v_call: TRBV10-3

cdr3_aa: CASKGGTSYEQYF
j_call: TRBJ2-7
v_call: TRBV27